This entry features one TCR beta chain sequence. This sample is part of a study of PD-1 blockade in classical Hodgkin lymphoma. Study-wide background: Nivolumab 3 mg/kg was given intravenously every 2 weeks.

Profiling relied on immunoSEQ multiplex PCR, and the TCRdb table lists in-frame clones only, not all of them. The table has roughly 40,000 clones, 78% seen once. The CDR3 covers 12 residues. Germline V gene sequence: CDR1 SGHNT, CDR2 YENEEA. V was cut by 4 bases and J by 8 bases, with 11 bases left in between. Time point denoted: cycle 4 day 1 (C4D1), after about 6 weeks of nivolumab. Each patient relapsed following autologous stem cell transplantation, and prior brentuximab vedotin exposure differed. Under best response, outcomes were complete response, partial response or progressive disease. The rearrangement links TRBV11-3 to TRBJ1-2; D unclear. The receptor's source is a human donor with classical Hodgkin lymphoma. Sequences were derived from peripheral blood mononuclear cells (PBMCs), sampled before the fourth cycle of nivolumab. The CDR3 loop reads CASSYSGKGYTF. DNA for the CDR3: TGTGCCAGCAGCTATTCCGGGAAAGGCTACACCTTC.